The table lists the clone carrying this T cell receptor beta chain with a few counts. Its antigen remains unknown. With 2 bases clipped from V and 0 bases from J, the junction kept 0 bases outside the gene matches. The germline CDR1 and CDR2 sequences are MNHNS and SASEGT. This CDR3 is built from 15 residues. This table comes from immunoSEQ multiplex PCR, and its TCRdb copy is limited to in-frame clones, with some not included. The sample records about 140,000 clones, about 92% being singletons. These data originate in a study of T cell responses to AZD1222 COVID-19 vaccine. Study-wide results and limits: Researchers report vaccine-associated CD4 TCRs spanning spike, with dominance at 160-218 and 743-854. Repertoire sampling happened only post peak T cell response. Reports indicate that nearly half of spike-specific TCRs are directed at unmutated variant regions.

The clonotype originates from an adult who received the AZD1222 COVID-19 vaccine. The V and J genes are TRBV6-1 and TRBJ2-7; 11 nucleotides match TRBD2. Sequences were derived from peripheral blood, sampled 28 days after the second AZD1222 dose. DNA of the CDR3: TGTGCCAGCAGTGAAACTAGCGGGAGCTCCTACGAGCAGTACTTC. It translates to CASSETSGSSYEQYF.